This T cell receptor beta chain was recorded in a study of blood T cell repertoires in COVID-19. Germline CDR1 SNHLY, CDR2 FYNNEI. The CDR3 length is 12 residues. The V and J ends lost 6 bases and 4 bases respectively, with 7 bases between them. Profiling relied on immunoSEQ multiplex PCR, and the TCRdb table lists in-frame clones only, not all of them. Of roughly 250,000 clones in the sample, about 88% were seen once. The clonotype originates from a woman between 50 and 59 years old who had recovered from COVID-19. V usage is TRBV2 and J usage is TRBJ2-1; D ambiguous. Sequenced: PBMCs or T cells enriched from blood (not recorded which). CDR3 loop: CASRQMYNEQFF. Here the CDR3 DNA reads TGTGCCAGCAGGCAGATGTACAATGAGCAGTTCTTC.